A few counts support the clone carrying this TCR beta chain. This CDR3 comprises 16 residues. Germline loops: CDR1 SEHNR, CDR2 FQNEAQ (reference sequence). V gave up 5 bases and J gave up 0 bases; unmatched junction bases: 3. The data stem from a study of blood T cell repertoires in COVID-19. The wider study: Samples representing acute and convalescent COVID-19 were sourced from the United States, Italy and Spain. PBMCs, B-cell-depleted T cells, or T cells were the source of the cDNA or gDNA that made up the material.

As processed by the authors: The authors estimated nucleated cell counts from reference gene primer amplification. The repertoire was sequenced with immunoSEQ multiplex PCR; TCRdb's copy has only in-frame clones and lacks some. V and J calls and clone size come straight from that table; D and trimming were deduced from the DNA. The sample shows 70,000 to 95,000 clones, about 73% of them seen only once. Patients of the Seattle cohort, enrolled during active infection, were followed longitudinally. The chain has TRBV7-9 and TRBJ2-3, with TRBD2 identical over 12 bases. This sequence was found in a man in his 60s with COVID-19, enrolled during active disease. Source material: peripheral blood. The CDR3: CASSTGTSGSTDTQYF. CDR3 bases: TGTGCCAGCAGCACAGGGACTAGCGGGAGCACAGATACGCAGTATTTT.